The next 8 T cell receptor beta chains were all read from a single sample in a study of cytomegalovirus exposure and HLA in healthy donors. The study ran its PCR with 60 Vbeta and 13 Jbeta primers. Profiled with immunoSEQ multiplex PCR; TCRdb holds only in-frame clones, not every one. Counted here are roughly 140,000 clones, just under 70% occurring once; the ten biggest clones make up about 4.7%. Sequenced input: PBMCs. All receptors derive from a man aged 55 to 70 in good health and CMV-seronegative.

This sequence joins TRBV6-5 and TRBJ2-7; D is perhaps TRBD2 (6 bases). The V end lost 5 bases, the J end lost 1 base, and 9 bases lay between the germline ends. The length of the CDR3 is 13 residues. Germline values: CDR1 MNHEY, CDR2 SVGAGI. CDR3 bases: TGTGCCAGCAGTGTAGCGGATTCCTACGAGCAGTACTTC. Residues: CASSVADSYEQYF.

The rearrangement joins TRBV6-1 to TRBJ2-7, with a weak D call TRBD1 (6 bases). Germline assignment: CDR1 MNHNS and CDR2 SASEGT. Between the trimmed V and J ends, which lost 6 bases and 1 base, there was a span of 10 bases. This CDR3 has 13 amino acids. This chain's CDR3 is CASRLTGSYEQYF. For the CDR3, the DNA is TGTGCCAGCAGGTTAACAGGGTCCTACGAGCAGTACTTC.

The chain joins TRBV6-6 to TRBJ1-1; D is perhaps TRBD1 (6 bases). The CDR3 consists of 13 residues. The V and J ends lost 8 bases and 1 base respectively, with 11 bases between them. The germline gives CDR1 MNHNY, CDR2 SVGAGI (reference sequence). The CDR3 bases are TGTGCCAGCCCCGGGGGGCGGAACACTGAAGCTTTCTTT. This encodes CASPGGRNTEAFF.

This CDR3 is CASSGTVYYEQYF. CDR3 nucleotides: TGTGCCAGCAGCGGTACAGTGTACTACGAGCAGTACTTC. J is TRBJ2-7 and V is TRBV27; D gene unclear. The CDR3 is 13 amino acids. The germline CDR1 and CDR2 sequences are MNHEY and SMNVEV (reference sequence). V was cut by 6 bases and J by 3 bases, with 12 bases left in between.

CDR3 protein: CAWSQGIIYSGNTIYF. The CDR3 DNA sequence: TGTGCCTGGAGTCAGGGGATTATTTACTCTGGAAACACCATATATTTT. The chain is built from TRBV30 and TRBJ1-3, with D possibly TRBD1 on 6 matching bases. The CDR3 runs 16 residues. The germline V and J ends were trimmed by 2 bases and 0 bases, with 14 bases remaining between them. Germline V gives CDR1 GTSNPN, CDR2 SVGIG (reference sequence).

The CDR3 sequence is CASSELQNTGELFF. The CDR3, as DNA: TGTGCCAGCAGTGAATTACAGAACACCGGGGAGCTGTTTTTT. The chain employs TRBV2 and TRBJ2-2; D is uncertain. Trimming shortened V by 2 bases and J by 1 base, and 5 bases separated the two germline ends. Per the germline V gene, CDR1 is SNHLY and CDR2 is FYNNEI. CDR3 length: 14 residues.

The rearrangement joins TRBV5-1 to TRBJ2-7; D unresolved. Per the germline V gene, CDR1 is SGHRS and CDR2 is YFSETQ. This CDR3 has 14 residues. Trimming took off 4 bases at V and 2 bases at J, with 13 bases between the two ends. The DNA for the CDR3 is TGCGCCAGCAGCCAACCTACAGATACCTACGAGCAGTACTTC. It codes for CASSQPTDTYEQYF.

This clone was seen a handful of times. This chain uses TRBV9 with TRBJ2-5; 14 nucleotides align to TRBD2. V trimming: 3 bases; J trimming: 5 bases; junction bases outside the gene matches: 9. This CDR3 region has 17 residues. Germline V lookup: CDR1 SGDLS, CDR2 YYNGEE. The CDR3 reads CASSAGTSGSGRETQYF. The CDR3 bases are TGTGCCAGCAGCGCCGGGACTAGCGGGAGTGGACGTGAGACCCAGTACTTC. The full variable domain, its missing parts supplied by reference TRBV9 and TRBJ2-5, is DSGVTQTPKHLITATGQRVTLRCSPRSGDLSVYWYQQSLDQGLQFLIQYYNGEERAKGNILERFSAQQFPDLHSELNLSSLELGDSALYFCASSAGTSGSGRETQYFGPGTRLLVL.